This TCR beta chain was documented in a study of blood T cells in healthy people across ages. Study results and limitations: Roughly linear declines in TCR beta diversity per million T cells occurred with age. Underestimates were what the diversity estimates from one million T cells were considered to be.

The sample, around 9.9 milliliters of peripheral blood, was drawn from each donor. Per germline, CDR1 SGHTA and CDR2 FQGNSA. There are 13 residues in the CDR3. The ends were cut back, 4 bases at V and 5 bases at J, with 11 bases in the middle. Many counts were recorded for this clonotype. No antigen is known for it. Primed by a sample-barcoded 5' primer and a J-beta primer mix, a second PCR proceeded for 7 to 11 cycles. Each CDR3 protein gets one entry after TCRdb re-called the 5' RACE reads with MiXCR. There are 750,000 to 950,000 distinct CDR3 sequences in the sample; about 29% occur only once, and about 9.4% lies in the top ten. A further study also used this sample, focusing on T cells of mothers and their children. This second report adds: All donors were healthy and Caucasian; they were a few mothers and their six children.

Sequencing input: blood. The receptor was isolated from a woman aged 35 to 49 in good health. The genes are TRBV7-2 and TRBJ2-5, with D possibly TRBD2 on 6 matching bases. The DNA for the CDR3 is TGTGCCAGCAGCTGGGGGGTTCGGGAGACCCAGTACTTC. Translated, it gives CASSWGVRETQYF.